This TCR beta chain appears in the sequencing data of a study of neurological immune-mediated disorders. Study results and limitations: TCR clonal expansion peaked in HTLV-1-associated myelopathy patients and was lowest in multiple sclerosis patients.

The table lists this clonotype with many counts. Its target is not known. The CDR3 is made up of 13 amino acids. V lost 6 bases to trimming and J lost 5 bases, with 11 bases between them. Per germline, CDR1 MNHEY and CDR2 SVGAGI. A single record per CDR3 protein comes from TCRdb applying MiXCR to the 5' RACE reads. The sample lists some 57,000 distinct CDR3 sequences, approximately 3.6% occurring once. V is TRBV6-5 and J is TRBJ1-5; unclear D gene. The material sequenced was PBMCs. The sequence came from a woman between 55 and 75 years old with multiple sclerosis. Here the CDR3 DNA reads TGTGCCAGCAGGGACGGACGCTATCAGCCCCAGCATTTT. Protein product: CASRDGRYQPQHF.